This TCR beta chain was recorded in a study of shared clonotypes between healthy human individuals. The protocol was immunoSEQ multiplex PCR, while the TCRdb copy is restricted to in-frame clones and leaves out a portion. The table lists about 980,000 clones, about 80% of them singletons, with nearly 1.5% in the top ten. Per the germline V gene, CDR1 is SGHRS and CDR2 is YFSETQ. Trimming removed 0 bases from V and 7 bases from J, with 18 bases in between. The CDR3 loop spans 16 amino acids. The sequence was collected from a man aged 18 to 29 in good health. Sequencing was performed on memory CD4+ T cells sorted from blood. This sample's subset: CD45RA-negative fraction. The chain joins TRBV5-1 to TRBJ2-3, with a tentative D call TRBD2 (6 bases). The CDR3 sequence is CASSLEVGGSSNTQYF. The CDR3 DNA reads as TGCGCCAGCAGCTTGGAAGTCGGGGGAAGCTCGAATACGCAGTATTTT.